Ten or more counts support the clone carrying this T cell receptor (beta chain). Original handling: Sample TCR counts, which ranged from roughly 23,224 to 750,000, had a median of approximately 95,000. TCRdb called the RACE reads again in MiXCR, with one record for every CDR3 protein. None of the V and J calls come from the authors' own analysis; TCRdb made them. The data show roughly 380,000 distinct CDR3 sequences, with less than 6.5% seen just once and approximately 2.8% held by the top ten. The record originates from a study of human T cells and chemical hapten exposure. Study as a whole: A patient group, mainly female, showed alopecia areata, totalis or universalis.

The time point denotes: pre-sensitization, week 0. Treatment indicated: therapeutic diphenylcyclopropenone sensitization with weekly scalp DPC. Looked up from germline, CDR1 is SGHRS and CDR2 is YFSETQ. The CDR3 spans 13 residues. Deletions cut 0 bases from V and 6 bases from J, with 4 bases between. This receptor was obtained from a woman in her forties or fifties with alopecia areata. Some clones in this sample may be carry-over from other donors' samples. The chain is built from TRBV5-1 and TRBJ1-6; D remains ambiguous. Source: whole blood, taken in connection with sensitization to the hapten diphenylcyclopropenone (DPC). As DNA, the CDR3 is TGCGCCAGCAGCTTGGACGGTAATTCACCCCTCCACTTT. It yields the protein CASSLDGNSPLHF.